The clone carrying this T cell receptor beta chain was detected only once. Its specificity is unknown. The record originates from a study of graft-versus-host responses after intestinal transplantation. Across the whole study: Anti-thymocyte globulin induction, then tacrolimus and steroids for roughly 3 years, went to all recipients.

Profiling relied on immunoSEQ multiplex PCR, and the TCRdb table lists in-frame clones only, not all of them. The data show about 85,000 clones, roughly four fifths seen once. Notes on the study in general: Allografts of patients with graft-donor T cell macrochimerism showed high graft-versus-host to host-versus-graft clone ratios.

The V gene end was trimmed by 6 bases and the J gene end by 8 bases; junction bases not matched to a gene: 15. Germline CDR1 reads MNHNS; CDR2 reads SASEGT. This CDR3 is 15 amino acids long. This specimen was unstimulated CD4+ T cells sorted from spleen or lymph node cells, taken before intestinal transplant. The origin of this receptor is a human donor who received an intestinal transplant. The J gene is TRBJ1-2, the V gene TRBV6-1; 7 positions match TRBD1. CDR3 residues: CASSPRGQGVGGYTF. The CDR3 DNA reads TGTGCCAGCAGCCCAAGGGGGCAGGGGGTGGGAGGCTACACCTTC.